The table lists the clone carrying this T cell receptor beta chain with many counts. The data stem from a study of T-cell reconstitution after alpha-beta-depleted transplantation in children. V lost 3 bases, J lost 4 bases, and 9 bases stayed unmatched. CDR1 and CDR2 (germline): SGHRS, YFSETQ. The length of the CDR3 is 16 residues. Molecular barcoding with unique molecular identifiers was used for the TCRbeta library. Each CDR3 protein is one row after TCRdb ran MiXCR on the PCR reads. Among about 340,000 distinct CDR3 sequences, more than 10% were seen once, and the ten largest hold around 4%. The receptor's source is a human donor who donated a stem cell graft to a child with Fanconi anemia. The input for sequencing was PBMCs, taken from the stem cell graft. The J gene is TRBJ1-2, the V gene TRBV5-1, with 10 positions matching TRBD1. DNA of the CDR3: TGCGCCAGCAGCTCGGGACAGGGGCAGAGAAGCTATGGCTACACCTTC. Residues: CASSSGQGQRSYGYTF.